A single sample gave rise to the 25 T cell receptor beta chains below, sequenced in a study of tumor-infiltrating lymphocytes in oesophageal squamous cell carcinoma. One entry per CDR3 protein, called by TCRdb with MiXCR from the PCR reads. The sample has fewer than 20,000 distinct CDR3 sequences, about two fifths seen once. Sequenced: esophageal tumor tissue. The source is a male donor with esophageal squamous cell carcinoma.

The sample holds a few counts of this clonotype. The J gene is TRBJ2-5, the V gene TRBV3-1, with D possibly TRBD2 on 7 matching bases. The V and J ends lost 6 bases and 4 bases respectively, with 15 bases between them. Per the germline V gene, CDR1 is LGHDT and CDR2 is YNNKEL (reference sequence). The CDR3 runs 14 residues. The CDR3 region has the DNA TGTGCCAGCAGACTTAAAGGGGGGGGAGAGACCCAGTACTTC. This translates into CASRLKGGGETQYF.

This clonotype is categorized as medium-sized. CDR3 bases: TGTGCCAGCAGCTTAGAACCAGGGCTTGGCTATGGCTACACCTTC. As protein: CASSLEPGLGYGYTF. V is TRBV7-8 and J is TRBJ1-2; D may be TRBD1 (5 bases). V gave up 1 base and J gave up 4 bases, with 13 bases separating them. Germline CDR1 SGHVS, CDR2 FQNEAQ. The CDR3 length is 15 residues.

This chain links TRBV12-3 or TRBV12-4 with TRBJ2-5; D perhaps matches TRBD1 (5 bases). The assigned J gene may be wrong: the sequence end matches TRBJ2-7 better. CDR3 length equals 12 residues. In DNA form, the CDR3 reads TGTGCCAGCAGTTTTCAGGGCCACGAGCAGTACTTC. Translating it yields CASSFQGHEQYF.

This clonotype was seen at least ten times. The chain combines TRBV20-1 with TRBJ2-1; no firm D call. The V and J ends lost 0 bases and 14 bases respectively, with 8 bases between them. Germline loops: CDR1 DFQATT, CDR2 SNEGSKA (reference sequence). CDR3 length: 10 amino acids. CDR3 amino acids: CSARDFYEFF. The CDR3 nucleotides read TGCAGTGCTAGAGATTTTTACGAGTTCTTC.

This clonotype appeared many times. V usage is TRBV6-1 and J usage is TRBJ2-5; TRBD2 agrees at 8 bases. Matching the DNA end better, TRBJ2-7 makes the J call doubtful. There are 14 residues in the CDR3. The germline V gene encodes CDR1 MNHNS and CDR2 SASEGT. CDR3 in amino acids: CASSPGLANYEQYF. CDR3 coding DNA: TGTGCCAGCAGCCCAGGACTAGCCAACTACGAGCAGTACTTC.

The sample holds a few counts of this clonotype. The chain carries TRBV6-2 or TRBV6-3 and TRBJ2-6, with TRBD2 identical over 7 bases. The end of the DNA is better explained by TRBJ2-5, so the J call may be wrong. The CDR3 extends over 14 amino acids. The germline V gene encodes CDR1 MNHEY and CDR2 SVGEGT. CDR3 residues: CASSSILATETQYF. CDR3 DNA: TGTGCCAGCAGTTCTATACTAGCGACAGAGACCCAGTACTTC.

The V gene is TRBV6-1, the J gene TRBJ2-1, with TRBD2 matching over 8 bases. The J call may not be correct, given that the DNA end is closer to TRBJ2-7. Per the germline V gene, CDR1 is MNHNS and CDR2 is SASEGT. This CDR3 region has 16 residues. The CDR3 coding sequence is TGTGCCAGCAGTGAAGCGGACGGGGGGGGATCCAATGAGCAGTACTTC. Amino acid sequence: CASSEADGGGSNEQYF.

This chain joins TRBV15 and TRBJ2-5, with 11 bases identical to TRBD2. The CDR3 totals 16 residues. Germline V CDR1 and CDR2: LNHNV, YYDKDF (reference sequence). The trim removed 4 bases at V and 5 bases at J, leaving 9 bases unmatched. The CDR3 protein is CATSTEGLAVWETQYF. CDR3 nucleotides: TGTGCCACCAGCACAGAGGGACTAGCGGTATGGGAGACCCAGTACTTC.

The genes are TRBV24-1 and TRBJ2-3, with D possibly TRBD2 on 5 matching bases. V was trimmed by 0 bases and J by 4 bases, leaving 13 bases between them. The CDR3 runs to 16 residues. Per germline, CDR1 KGHDR and CDR2 SFDVKD. The CDR3 loop reads CATSDLGGPGADTQYF. The CDR3 coding sequence is TGTGCCACCAGTGATTTGGGCGGGCCCGGAGCAGATACGCAGTATTTT.

In this sample, this clonotype turned up many times. The chain is built from TRBV5-1 and TRBJ2-1, with 7 bases that match TRBD2. Per germline, CDR1 SGHRS and CDR2 YFSETQ. There are 15 residues in the CDR3. The J segment lost 4 bases and the V segment lost 0 bases, leaving 4 bases of the junction unmatched. The CDR3 reads CASSLASGLYNEQFF. The CDR3 DNA reads as TGCGCCAGCAGCTTGGCTAGCGGACTATACAATGAGCAGTTCTTC.

V is TRBV7-8 and J is TRBJ2-1; 12 positions match TRBD2. The length of the CDR3 is 16 residues. Germline loops: CDR1 SGHVS, CDR2 FQNEAQ. Trimming at V came to 5 bases and at J to 8 bases, leaving 10 bases not matched to a gene. The CDR3 bases are TGTGCCAGCAGCCCCAAGACTAGCGGGAGCTTCCATGAGCAGTTCTTC. Its translation: CASSPKTSGSFHEQFF.

The chain links TRBV7-9 to TRBJ1-2; TRBD2 matches 12 bases. Near its end, the DNA agrees better with TRBJ2-1, so the J call may be wrong. The CDR3 extends over 16 amino acids. Per germline, CDR1 SEHNR and CDR2 FQNEAQ (reference sequence). This chain's CDR3 is CASSLVTSGRYNEQFF. CDR3 in DNA: TGTGCCAGCAGCTTAGTAACTAGCGGGAGGTACAATGAGCAGTTCTTC.

The J gene is TRBJ2-1, the V gene TRBV6-1; 9 bases fit TRBD1. The J call may be mistaken, given a closer DNA end match to TRBJ2-7. The CDR3 consists of 14 residues. CDR1 and CDR2 from the germline V gene are MNHNS and SASEGT. Written as DNA, the CDR3 is TGTGCCAGCACCGAGACAGGGGGGTCCTACGAGCAGTACTTC. Protein: CASTETGGSYEQYF.

By its share, this clonotype is medium-sized (0.01 to 0.1%). In nucleotides, the CDR3 is TGTGCCAGCAGCTCGTATAGCGGGGGGTACAATGAGCAGTTCTTC. Translating gives CASSSYSGGYNEQFF. This chain connects TRBV7-3 to TRBJ2-1; 10 bases fit TRBD2. CDR3 length: 15 amino acids. The germline V gene encodes CDR1 SGHTA and CDR2 FQGTGA. The V gene end was trimmed by 4 bases and the J gene end by 4 bases; junction bases not matched to a gene: 4.

The table lists this clonotype with many counts. The CDR3 DNA follows: TGTGCCACCAGTTGGAGCAATGAGCAGTTCTTC. Residues: CATSWSNEQFF. The J gene is TRBJ2-1, the V gene TRBV24-1; D is ambiguous. The germline V and J ends were trimmed by 6 bases and 6 bases, with 5 bases remaining between them. The CDR3 has 11 amino acids. Germline V gene lookup returns CDR1 KGHDR and CDR2 SFDVKD.

The V and J genes are TRBV11-2 and TRBJ2-3; TRBD2 agrees at 8 bases. Germline CDR1 is SGHAT and CDR2 is FQNNGV. With 9 bases clipped from V and 3 bases from J, the junction kept 8 bases outside the gene matches. The CDR3 totals 14 residues. The CDR3 nucleotides read TGTGCCAGTTTAGCGGGAAGTAAAACAGATACGCAGTATTTT. This sequence encodes CASLAGSKTDTQYF.

Only a few counts were recorded for this clonotype. This chain connects TRBV3-1 to TRBJ1-5; 12 bases are a match to TRBD1. Germline loops: CDR1 LGHDT, CDR2 YNNKEL (reference sequence). V gave up 6 bases and J gave up 6 bases; unmatched junction bases: 9. This CDR3 region has 16 residues. CDR3 in DNA: TGTGCCAGCAGTTATGGGACAGGGGGCGCGGGTCAGCCCCAGCATTTT. Its translation is CASSYGTGGAGQPQHF. The variable domain in full, with the rest retrieved from reference TRBV3-1 and TRBJ1-5, is DTAVSQTPKYLVTQMGNDKSIKCEQNLGHDTMYWYKQDSKKFLKIMFSYNNKELIINETVPNRFSPKSPDKAHLNLHINSLELGDSAVYFCASSYGTGGAGQPQHFGDGTRLSIL.

In this sample, this clonotype turned up many times. The genes are TRBV6-1 and TRBJ1-5; a possible D gene is TRBD1 (6 bases). Germline values: CDR1 MNHNS, CDR2 SASEGT. The CDR3 loop spans 13 amino acids. V was shortened by 6 bases and J by 3 bases, with 9 bases between the two germline ends. CDR3 loop: CASRGHINQPQHF. CDR3 nucleotides: TGTGCCAGCAGGGGACACATCAATCAGCCCCAGCATTTT.

This chain connects TRBV7-2 to TRBJ2-5; TRBD2 matches at 10 bases. Trimming cost V 2 bases and J 2 bases; bases outside gene matches: 11. Looked up from germline, CDR1 is SGHTA and CDR2 is FQGNSA. CDR3 size: 18 residues. Here the CDR3 reads CASSLRPSGRMRQETQYF. The DNA for the CDR3 is TGTGCCAGCAGCTTAAGGCCTAGCGGGAGAATGAGGCAAGAGACCCAGTACTTC. The full variable domain, completed using reference TRBV7-2 and TRBJ2-5, is GAGVSQSPSNKVTEKGKDVELRCDPISGHTALYWYRQSLGQGLEFLIYFQGNSAPDKSGLPSDRFSAERTGGSVSTLTIQRTQQEDSAVYLCASSLRPSGRMRQETQYFGPGTRLLVL.

This chain joins TRBV7-2 and TRBJ2-5; 8 positions agree with TRBD2. The J segment lost 4 bases and the V segment lost 3 bases, leaving 13 bases of the junction unmatched. This CDR3 is built from 17 residues. Germline CDR1 and CDR2: SGHTA and FQGNSA. CDR3 protein: CASSFLTGGLKGETQYF. CDR3 bases: TGTGCCAGCAGCTTTCTCACGGGGGGGCTTAAGGGAGAGACCCAGTACTTC.

The J gene is TRBJ1-2, the V gene TRBV29-1; the D is unclear. This CDR3 contains 13 residues. Deletions cut 6 bases from V and 4 bases from J, with 15 bases between. Germline lookup yields CDR1 SQVTM and CDR2 ANQGSEA. CDR3 bases: TGCAGCGTGGACGGATACACTCGCTATGGCTACACCTTC. Its protein product is CSVDGYTRYGYTF.

Comment on this clonotype: Without the conserved terminal phenylalanine or tryptophan, this CDR3 likely stems from a read error. No DNA is shown, since the ends of the CDR3 on it are uncertain; the CDR3 is the one TCRdb lists. The chain employs TRBV4-3 and TRBJ2-6; the D call of TRBD2 is as the table states it, not checked on the DNA. Germline V gene data show CDR1 as LGHNA and CDR2 as YSLEER. The CDR3 spans 8 residues, counting both ends. This chain's CDR3 is CASSQVGG.

This clonotype was seen at least ten times. V is TRBV28 and J is TRBJ2-5, with D tentatively TRBD2 (5 bases). The CDR3 sequence is 13 residues long. V shed 4 bases and J shed 1 base, with 7 bases lying between them. Germline CDR1 and CDR2: MDHEN and SYDVKM. The CDR3, as DNA: TGTGCCAGCAGTTCGGGATCCCAAGAGACCCAGTACTTC. Encoded protein: CASSSGSQETQYF.

The rearrangement uses TRBV7-2 and TRBJ1-1; D unclear. V shed 6 bases and J shed 0 bases, with 8 bases lying between them. Germline CDR1 SGHTA, CDR2 FQGNSA. This CDR3 comprises 13 residues. In nucleotides, the CDR3 is TGTGCCAGCAGTACCATCGTGAACACTGAAGCTTTCTTT. The encoded protein is CASSTIVNTEAFF.

V usage is TRBV7-2 and J usage is TRBJ2-5; perhaps TRBD1 as D (6 bases). The CDR3 contains 16 residues. The V gene's germline CDR1 is SGHTA and CDR2 FQGNSA. V gave up 5 bases and J gave up 0 bases, with 16 bases separating them. CDR3 in DNA: TGTGCCAGCAGCCTCCATCCCGGACAGTACCAAGAGACCCAGTACTTC. Encoded protein: CASSLHPGQYQETQYF.